The 10 T cell receptor beta chains reported below all come from one sample, sequenced in a study of shared clonotypes between healthy human individuals (dated by TCRdb to 2020 to 2021). CD8 naive samples were CD45RO-negative cells positively selected for CCR7, giving a CD45RA+CCR7+ population that excluded TemRA cells. Receptor amplification or capture employed the immunoSEQ multiplex PCR assay. The table comes from immuneACCESS by way of TCRdb, which keeps in-frame sequences with V and J called. Part of the clones is missing from these tables; in studies checked, under half for an unresolved V gene and the rest for unknown reasons. This sample holds under 2,000,000 clones; about 94% were observed only once. The ten largest clones capture 1% to 1.5% of the sample. The source material was naive CD8+ T cells sorted from blood. The meaning of the sample's cell subset or site label: CD45RA+CCR7+. Receptors originate from a man aged 18 to 35 in good health.

The CDR3 bases are TGTGCCAGCAGCTTATACAGGGGGAGGACTGAAGCTTTCTTT. Its protein is CASSLYRGRTEAFF. The J gene is TRBJ1-1, the V gene TRBV7-2; 8 bases fit TRBD1. The ends lost 2 bases at V and 5 bases at J; junction bases unmatched: 4. The CDR3 runs to 14 residues. From germline, CDR1 is SGHTA and CDR2 FQGNSA.

V gene TRBV5-6 combines with J gene TRBJ2-7, with 14 bases lining up with TRBD2. The V gene's germline CDR1 is SGHDT and CDR2 YYEEEE. The CDR3 is made up of 16 amino acids. J was trimmed by 2 bases and V by 4 bases; bases with no gene match: 5. CDR3 in DNA: TGTGCCAGCAGCCCCGGGACTAGCGGGGGACCCTACGAGCAGTACTTC. Its translation is CASSPGTSGGPYEQYF. The full variable domain, in which reference TRBV5-6 and TRBJ2-7 provide the parts outside the CDR3, is DAGVTQSPTHLIKTRGQQVTLRCSPKSGHDTVSWYQQALGQGPQFIFQYYEEEERQRGNFPDRFSGHQFPNYSSELNVNALLLGDSALYLCASSPGTSGGPYEQYFGPGTRLTVT.

The genes are TRBV30 and TRBJ2-5; 8 bases map to TRBD2. The V gene's germline CDR1 is GTSNPN and CDR2 SVGIG (reference sequence). With 2 bases clipped from V and 9 bases from J, the junction kept 17 bases outside the gene matches. The CDR3 is made up of 16 amino acids. The CDR3 coding sequence is TGTGCCTGGAGTCCCCCCGGGACTAGTAAAGCTCTAGCCCAGTACTTC. This sequence encodes CAWSPPGTSKALAQYF.

The chain combines TRBV21-1 with TRBJ1-6; no DNA check was done on the table's D call, TRBD1. TRBV21-1 is a documented pseudogene. The CDR3 is made up of 13 amino acids. CDR3 nucleotide sequence: TGTGCCAGCAGGAAGACAGGGGGCTCACCCCTCCACTTT. This codes for CASRKTGGSPLHF.

This chain links TRBV19 with TRBJ2-7, with TRBD1 matching 7 bases. CDR3 length: 16 amino acids. Germline trimming cut 5 bases from V and 5 bases from J; bases unmatched to any gene: 15. Germline V lookup: CDR1 LNHDA, CDR2 SQIVND (reference sequence). Here the CDR3 reads CASSPYPGQPSDEQYF. CDR3 sequence (DNA): TGTGCCAGTAGTCCATACCCGGGACAGCCCAGCGACGAGCAGTACTTC.

J is TRBJ1-1 and V is TRBV6-5; tentative D call: TRBD1 (6 bases). The CDR3 is 15 amino acids. Germline V gene sequence: CDR1 MNHEY, CDR2 SVGAGI. Trimming took 2 bases from V and 2 from J, leaving 12 bases between them. CDR3: CASSYLTTGNTEAFF. The CDR3 DNA reads as TGTGCCAGCAGTTACCTAACGACAGGAAACACTGAAGCTTTCTTT.

The V gene is TRBV4-3, the J gene TRBJ2-1, with D perhaps matching TRBD2 (6 bases). CDR1 and CDR2 from the germline V gene are LGHNA and YSLEER. The germline V and J ends were trimmed by 1 base and 0 bases, with 13 bases remaining between them. The CDR3 extends over 17 amino acids. The CDR3 coding sequence is TGCGCCAGCAGCCAAGTATCCGGCGGGGCCTCCTACAATGAGCAGTTCTTC. This translates into CASSQVSGGASYNEQFF.

A single count supports this clone. The chain is built from TRBV28 and TRBJ2-7; TRBD2 is a possible D gene (6 bases). The ends were cut back, 4 bases at V and 2 bases at J, with 12 bases in the middle. The germline V gene encodes CDR1 MDHEN and CDR2 SYDVKM. The CDR3 length is 14 residues. The CDR3 loop is CASSWGDGTYEQYF. The CDR3 DNA follows: TGTGCCAGCAGTTGGGGGGACGGTACCTACGAGCAGTACTTC.

The chain combines TRBV5-1 with TRBJ2-1; 11 bases align to TRBD2. Germline-derived CDR1 and CDR2 are SGHRS and YFSETQ. The CDR3 consists of 16 residues. The J segment lost 4 bases and the V segment lost 2 bases, leaving 5 bases of the junction unmatched. The DNA for the CDR3 is TGCGCCAGCAGCTTCGATAGCGGGGGGGAATACAATGAGCAGTTCTTC. Protein product: CASSFDSGGEYNEQFF.

V and J are TRBV28 and TRBJ2-1; 7 positions match TRBD2. The CDR3 has 14 amino acids. Germline V lookup: CDR1 MDHEN, CDR2 SYDVKM. After removal of 5 bases from V and 5 bases from J, the junction contained 6 bases not matched to a gene. The CDR3 coding sequence is TGTGCCAGCAGTCCTAGCGGAGCTAACAATGAGCAGTTCTTC. Translated: CASSPSGANNEQFF.